This is a list of T cell receptor beta chains from one sample in a study of T-cell reconstitution after alpha-beta-depleted transplantation in children. TCRdb re-derived calls from the PCR reads in MiXCR, one entry per CDR3 protein. The table lists 450,000 to 550,000 distinct CDR3 sequences, about an eighth of them singletons, with less than 15% in the top ten. The sample here was PBMCs, mostly from graft donor cells, taken 180 days after TCRalphabeta/CD19-depleted stem cell transplant. Receptors originate from a female patient aged 2 to 10 who had a stem cell transplant for aplastic anemia, so the T cells may come from the graft donor. Each CDR3 is given with its conserved first and last residue. The order of the fields is J gene, V gene, D gene, clone size, CDR3 DNA, CDR3 protein. D genes are given only for firm matches. The size of a clone is reported for some rows only, either as once, few or many, or as a class for expanded clones.

>TRBJ2-1|TRBV20-1|.|many
TGCAGTGCATTCGGACTTGCAGCCAATGAGCAGTTCTTC
CSAFGLAANEQFF
>TRBJ2-5|TRBV5-1|.|few
TGCGCCAGCAGCTTGTTGACCAATGGGTGGGAGACCCAGTACTTC
CASSLLTNGWETQYF
>TRBJ2-1|TRBV12-3/TRBV12-4|TRBD2|many
TGTGCCAGCACCCTGAGGTCCCAGCGGGAGAATCATGAGCAGTTCTTC
CASTLRSQRENHEQFF
>TRBJ2-1|TRBV20-1|.|few
TGCAGTGCTCGTCCCATTACTAGAACCTACAATGAGCAGTTCTTC
CSARPITRTYNEQFF
>TRBJ2-7|TRBV5-4|.|.
TGTGCCAGCAGCTTGGGGACAGCCGAGACCTACGAGCAGTACTTC
CASSLGTAETYEQYF
>TRBJ2-2|TRBV6-1|.|few
TGTGCCAGCTCGGGTTTTTTGACGGGGATTGTTACCGGGGAGCTGTTTTTT
CASSGFLTGIVTGELFF
>TRBJ2-7|TRBV14|.|.
TGTGCCAGCAGCCAAGAGGCTAGCAAGAGGGGCCAGTCCTACGAGCAGTACTTC
CASSQEASKRGQSYEQYF
>TRBJ1-4|TRBV6-1|.|many
TGTGCCAGCAAAAACGGCAAGGGGCGATTAACTAATGAAAAACTGTTTTTT
CASKNGKGRLTNEKLFF
>TRBJ2-1|TRBV15|TRBD2|many
TGTGCCACCAGCAGAGATCTAGCGGGAGGGCCCCACAATGAGCAGTTCTTC
CATSRDLAGGPHNEQFF
>TRBJ2-2|TRBV7-8|.|few
TGTGCCAGCAGCTTAGCGCGGGCCAACACCGGGGAGCTGTTTTTT
CASSLARANTGELFF
>TRBJ2-3|TRBV20-1|TRBD2|.
TGCAGTGCGGCATTTAGCGGGGAGAGCACAGATACGCAGTATTTT
CSAAFSGESTDTQYF
>TRBJ2-3|TRBV10-3|TRBD1|.
TGTGCCATCAGTGGGGGACAGGACTTCACAGATACGCAGTATTTT
CAISGGQDFTDTQYF
>TRBJ2-2|TRBV9|TRBD2|many
TGTGCCAGCAGCGTAGCGGGGGGCACCGGGGAGCTGTTTTTT
CASSVAGGTGELFF
>TRBJ2-1|TRBV28|TRBD2|many
TGTGCCAGCAGTCCAGGCCTGGGGACTAGCGGGAGTATGTTCTTC
CASSPGLGTSGSMFF
>TRBJ2-1|TRBV5-1|TRBD1|.
TGCCCCAGCAGCCCCCGGACAGGGGGTGGGGATGAGCAGTTCTTC
CPSSPRTGGGDEQFF
>TRBJ2-1|TRBV5-1|TRBD2|.
TGCGCCAGCAGCCATGGACTAGCTCGGGGCAATGAGCAGTTCTTC
CASSHGLARGNEQFF
>TRBJ2-7|TRBV7-2|.|few
TGTGCCAGCAGCTTTCATTTACAGGGCTACGAGCAGTACTTC
CASSFHLQGYEQYF
>TRBJ1-2|TRBV7-2|TRBD1|few
TGTGCCAGCAGCGAACAGGGGGGGGTGTGGGGCTACACCTTC
CASSEQGGVWGYTF
>TRBJ1-5|TRBV7-2|.|few
TGTGCCAGCAGCTACAGGGTAGTAAATCAGCCCCAGCATTTT
CASSYRVVNQPQHF
>TRBJ2-1|TRBV25-1|TRBD2|many
TGTGCCAGCGGTGGACTAGCGAGCGGGGAGCAGTTCTTC
CASGGLASGEQFF
>TRBJ2-1|TRBV20-1|TRBD2|.
TGCAGCCCCTGGAACGGGAGGGCCGGCAATGAGCAGTTCTTC
CSPWNGRAGNEQFF
>TRBJ2-2|TRBV3-1|TRBD2|many
TGTGCCAGCAGCCAAGAACTAGCGGGAGGTTCCGGGGAGCTGTTTTTT
CASSQELAGGSGELFF
>TRBJ2-1|TRBV15|.|.
TGTGCCACCAGTGGGGGGCCTGGCGATGAGCAGTTCTTC
CATSGGPGDEQFF
>TRBJ2-5|TRBV19|.|few
TGTGCCACCTCAGCCAAGGCAGGGCCAGAGACCCAGTACTTC
CATSAKAGPETQYF
>TRBJ2-6|TRBV20-1|.|few
TGCAGTGCTCGATGGTTTCTGGGGGCCAACGTCCTGACTTTC
CSARWFLGANVLTF
>TRBJ2-2|TRBV7-2|.|.
TGTGCCAGCAGCTTAGACGCCGGGGAGCTGTTTTTT
CASSLDAGELFF
>TRBJ2-1|TRBV12-3/TRBV12-4|.|many
TGTGCCAGCAGTTTAGCGTACAGCGGGTTCTACAATGAGCAGTTCTTC
CASSLAYSGFYNEQFF
>TRBJ2-7|TRBV15|TRBD1|few
TGTGCCACCAGCGATGGGACAGGGGGCTACGAGCAGTACTTC
CATSDGTGGYEQYF
>TRBJ2-5|TRBV7-2|.|few
TGTGCCAGCAGCCACTTAAATAGTAGAAAAGAGACCCAGTACTTC
CASSHLNSRKETQYF
>TRBJ2-1|TRBV7-9|TRBD1|.
TGTGCCAGCAGCCCCGGGACAGGGGTTGGCTCAGAGCAGTTCTTC
CASSPGTGVGSEQFF
>TRBJ1-4|TRBV20-1|.|few
TGCAGTGCCCCGCCGAGGGTCGGCGAAAAACTGTTTTTT
CSAPPRVGEKLFF
>TRBJ1-2|TRBV20-1|.|few
TGCAGTGCTAGCCTGACCAGGGGCGAGGGCTATGGCTACACCTTC
CSASLTRGEGYGYTF
>TRBJ2-3|TRBV5-1|.|few
TGCGCCAGCAGCGAAAACGTAGATACGCAGTATTTT
CASSENVDTQYF
>TRBJ1-5|TRBV12-3/TRBV12-4|.|many
TGTGCCAGCAGTTTCGTGGGGCCTCTTGGCAATCAGCCCCAGCATTTT
CASSFVGPLGNQPQHF
>TRBJ1-2|TRBV12-3/TRBV12-4|.|.
TGTGCCAGCAGAACCGGGACAACGAACTATGGCTACACCTTC
CASRTGTTNYGYTF
>TRBJ1-5|TRBV7-2|.|.
TGTGCCAGCAGCTTAGACCAGGCTGACCGGCCCCAGCATTTT
CASSLDQADRPQHF
>TRBJ2-7|TRBV5-1|.|few
TGCGCCAGCAGCTTGGCCCCCCGGGGGCTGGGCTCCTACGAGCAGTACTTC
CASSLAPRGLGSYEQYF
>TRBJ2-5|TRBV28|.|.
TGTGCCAGCAGTTTTGTACGGAGCGAAGAGACCCAGTACTTC
CASSFVRSEETQYF
>TRBJ2-1|TRBV5-1|TRBD1|.
TGCGCCAGCAGCTTGGTCCCCCGACAGGGAGCCTACAATGAGCAGTTCTTC
CASSLVPRQGAYNEQFF
>TRBJ1-1|TRBV6-1|.|many
TGTGCCAGCAGCTCCGGACGGATGAACACTGAAGCTTTCTTT
CASSSGRMNTEAFF
>TRBJ1-5|TRBV24-1|.|few
TGTGCCACCAGTGATACCAACCGCGGGGCCGGATACAATCAGCCCCAGCATTTT
CATSDTNRGAGYNQPQHF
>TRBJ2-1|TRBV4-1|.|.
TGCGCCAGCAGCCAAGAAACTCCGTGGCGGTCCTACAATGAGCAGTTCTTC
CASSQETPWRSYNEQFF
>TRBJ1-1|TRBV19|.|.
TGTGCCAGTAATATTGGGGGCCGGATGAACACTGAAGCTTTCTTT
CASNIGGRMNTEAFF
>TRBJ2-2|TRBV15|TRBD2|few
TGTGCCACCAGCAGAGAGTGGCGGGAGGACGGGGAGCTGTTTTTT
CATSREWREDGELFF
>TRBJ1-2|TRBV12-3/TRBV12-4|TRBD1|many
TGTGCCAGCAGACACGACAGGGAGGCCTATGGCTACACCTTC
CASRHDREAYGYTF
>TRBJ1-5|TRBV4-1|.|few
TGCGCCAGCAGCCAAGGCGGCGTAGGGAATCAGCCCCAGCATTTT
CASSQGGVGNQPQHF
>TRBJ2-7|TRBV4-3|TRBD2|.
TGCGCCAGCAGCCAAGAAACCGGACTAGCCAACGAGCAGTACTTC
CASSQETGLANEQYF
>TRBJ2-5|TRBV20-1|TRBD2|.
TGCAGTGCTCTCCTCGTCATAGCGGGAGGTGGGGAGACCCAGTACTTC
CSALLVIAGGGETQYF
>TRBJ1-1|TRBV28|.|few
TGTGCCAGCAGGGGGGCTGAAGCTTTCTTT
CASRGAEAFF
>TRBJ2-1|TRBV7-2|.|.
TGTGCCAGCAGCTCCTACAGGGTCGATGAGCAGTTCTTC
CASSSYRVDEQFF
>TRBJ2-2|TRBV5-5|TRBD1|.
TGTGCCAGCAGCACGCGGACAGGGGGCACCGGGGAGCTGTTTTTT
CASSTRTGGTGELFF
>TRBJ2-7|TRBV20-1|TRBD2|.
TGCAGTGCGACGACGGGACTAGGCCCCTACGAGCAGTACTTC
CSATTGLGPYEQYF
>TRBJ2-5|TRBV12-3/TRBV12-4|.|few
TGTGCCAGCAGTCTAAAGGGATATCATGAGACCCAGTACTTC
CASSLKGYHETQYF
>TRBJ1-1|TRBV9|.|few
TGTGCCAGCAGCGTAGGAGGGCGGGCCACTGAAGCTTTCTTT
CASSVGGRATEAFF
>TRBJ2-7|TRBV6-2/TRBV6-3|.|many
TGTGCCAGCCAGAGAACTTTAACTGGTTACGAGCAGTACTTC
CASQRTLTGYEQYF